The text below deals with one T cell receptor beta chain. It lacks a known antigen. The record has no base qualities; no much larger clone is one base away. This record comes from a study of cytomegalovirus exposure and HLA in healthy donors (TCRdb year 2017). At the level of the whole study: A later analysis indicated that the roughly 120 validation repertoires were generated on the platform also employed for the approximately 700 repertoires of the first cohort. The study aimed to test whether signatures of past pathogen exposure could be identified by cataloging public T cell receptors. A separate validation cohort of 90 to 150 different subjects was used in addition to the approximately 670-subject first cohort. The study combined high-throughput TCR immunosequencing, statistical association of individual TCRs with disease status, and machine learning to predict cytomegalovirus infection status.

Separate from the approximately 730-subject first cohort, the validation cohort of about 110 subjects was the group to which the donors belonged. Library generation was performed with the immunoSEQ multiplex PCR assay. The study's processing was this. A statistical classification framework was developed to diagnose cytomegalovirus status using the catalog of TCR beta chain sequences. TCRdb re-hosts the immuneACCESS table, in-frame sequences only. Its copies lack some clones; in the studies checked, an unresolved V gene accounts for under half of them, and the cause for the rest is not known. V and J calls and clone size follow that table, whereas D and trimming were derived from the DNA. This sample gives around 73,000 clones in total; about 87% of them show up just once. Clones ranked in the top ten supply 3% to 4% of the sample. Study-level results and caveats: In vitro tests confirmed that a few of the cytomegalovirus-associated TCR beta chains recognize cytomegalovirus antigens. Most TCR sequences were seen in very few donors, while some public TCRs were found in many individuals. The classifier was reported to diagnose cytomegalovirus status with high specificity and sensitivity in both the original cohort and the validation cohort. The authors suggested that the approach could potentially be generalized to other disease states and immunological phenotypes. A later analysis lacked HLA typing for the validation cohort, so it scored co-occurrence in that cohort across all 110 or so repertoires. The study listed 150 to 200 TCR beta chains as associated with cytomegalovirus. A later analysis found that TCRs clustered in the first cohort also tended to co-occur in the 100 to 150 validation repertoires, with 94% of cluster scores above 0.

Taken from the germline V gene, the CDR1 and CDR2 loops are MRHNA and SNTAGT. V and J are trimmed by 1 base and 2 bases, and the gene matches miss 5 bases of the junction. The CDR3 spans 17 residues, from the cysteine through the phenylalanine. Just the 51-base CDR3 DNA is kept, in frame starting at base 1. This clonotype originated in a woman aged 18-29 years in good health and CMV-seropositive. The sequenced material came from PBMCs. Rearrangement joined TRBV6-4 to TRBJ2-6; 7 of the junction bases match TRBD2. The DNA reads TGTGCCAGCAGTGACTTATTGGGGGGGGCTGGGGCCAACGTCCTGACTTTC. Translated, it reads CASSDLLGGAGANVLTF.